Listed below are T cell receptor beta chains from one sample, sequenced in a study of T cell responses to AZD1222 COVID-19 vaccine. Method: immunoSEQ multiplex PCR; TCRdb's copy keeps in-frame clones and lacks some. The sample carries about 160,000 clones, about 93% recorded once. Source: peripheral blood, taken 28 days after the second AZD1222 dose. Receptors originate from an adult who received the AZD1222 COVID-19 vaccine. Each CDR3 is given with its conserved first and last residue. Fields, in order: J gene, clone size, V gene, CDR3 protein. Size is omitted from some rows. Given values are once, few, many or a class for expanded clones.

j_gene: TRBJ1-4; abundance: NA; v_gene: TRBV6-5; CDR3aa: CATGTLNEKLFF
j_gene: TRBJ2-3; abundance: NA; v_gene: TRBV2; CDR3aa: CASSDTGTDTQYF
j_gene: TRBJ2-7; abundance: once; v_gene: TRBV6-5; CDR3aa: CASTPPLGYEQYF
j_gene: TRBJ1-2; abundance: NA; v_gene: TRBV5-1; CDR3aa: CASSLREQGGYTF
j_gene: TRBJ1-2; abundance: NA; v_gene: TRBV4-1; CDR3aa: CASSPGTNSHYGYTF
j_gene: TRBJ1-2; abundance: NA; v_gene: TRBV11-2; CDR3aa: CASGLPYGYTF
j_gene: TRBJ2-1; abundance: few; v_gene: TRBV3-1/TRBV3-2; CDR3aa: CASSQGVAEQFF
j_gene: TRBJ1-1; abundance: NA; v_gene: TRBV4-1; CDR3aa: CASSQARTGWTEAFF
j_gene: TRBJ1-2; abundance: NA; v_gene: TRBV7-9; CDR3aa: CASSPEGYTF
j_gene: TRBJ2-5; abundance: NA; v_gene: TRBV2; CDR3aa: CASSAGGLAGPPETQYF
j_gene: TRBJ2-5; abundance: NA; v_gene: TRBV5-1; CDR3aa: CASSPGGETQYF
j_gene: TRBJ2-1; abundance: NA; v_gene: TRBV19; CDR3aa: CASSMGTSGYNEQFF
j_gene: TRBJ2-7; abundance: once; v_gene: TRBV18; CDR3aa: CASSPQPSGSYEQYF
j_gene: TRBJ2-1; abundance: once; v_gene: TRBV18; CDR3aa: CASSPSGTSAFNWAYNEQFF
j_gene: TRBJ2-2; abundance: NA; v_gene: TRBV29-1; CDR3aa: CSAQTSGTGELFF
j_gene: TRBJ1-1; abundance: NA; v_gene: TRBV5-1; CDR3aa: CASSLRPGPGTEAFF
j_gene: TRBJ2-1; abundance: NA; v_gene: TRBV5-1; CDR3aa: CASYLGLSYNEQFF
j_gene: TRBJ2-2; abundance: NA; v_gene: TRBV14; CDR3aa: CASSQDSYTGELFF
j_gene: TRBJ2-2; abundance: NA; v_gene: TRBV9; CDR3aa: CASSVVAGTTGELFF
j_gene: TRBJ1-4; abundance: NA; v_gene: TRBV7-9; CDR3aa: CASSLGRPTNEKLFF
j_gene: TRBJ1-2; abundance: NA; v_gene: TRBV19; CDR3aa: CASSAGQGGYGYTF
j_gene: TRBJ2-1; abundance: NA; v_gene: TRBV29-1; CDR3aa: CSFRGQGYNEQFF
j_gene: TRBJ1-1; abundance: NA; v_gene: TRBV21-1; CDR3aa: CASSKSEDLTEAFF
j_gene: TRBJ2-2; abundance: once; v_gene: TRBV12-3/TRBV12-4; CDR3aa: CASSPGTGELFF
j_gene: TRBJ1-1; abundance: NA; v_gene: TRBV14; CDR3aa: CASSQDLQGEAFF
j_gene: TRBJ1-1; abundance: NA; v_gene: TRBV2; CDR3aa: CASTGQGAETEAFF
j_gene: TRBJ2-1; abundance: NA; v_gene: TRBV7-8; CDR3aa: CASSSQLAGAINEQFF
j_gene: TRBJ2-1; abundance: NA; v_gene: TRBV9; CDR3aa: CASSVDLRLASPHNEQFF
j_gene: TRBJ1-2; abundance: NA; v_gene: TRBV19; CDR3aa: CASTQTVPNYGYTF
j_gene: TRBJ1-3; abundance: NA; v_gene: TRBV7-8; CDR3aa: CASSLEGRGLGNTIYF
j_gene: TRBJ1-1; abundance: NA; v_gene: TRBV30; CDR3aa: CAWSQGLGTEAFF
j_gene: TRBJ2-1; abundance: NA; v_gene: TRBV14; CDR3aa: CASSLTSGMYHEQFF
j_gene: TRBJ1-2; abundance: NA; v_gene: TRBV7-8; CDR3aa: CASTPAGGYGYTF
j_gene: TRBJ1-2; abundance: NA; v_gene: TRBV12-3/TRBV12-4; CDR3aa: CACALGRGYTF
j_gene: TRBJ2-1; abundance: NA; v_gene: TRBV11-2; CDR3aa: CASSLAGGGNEQFF
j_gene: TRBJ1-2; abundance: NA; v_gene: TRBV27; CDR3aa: CASSGAGSDPYGYTF
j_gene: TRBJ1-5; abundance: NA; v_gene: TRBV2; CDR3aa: CASSETGWQPQHF
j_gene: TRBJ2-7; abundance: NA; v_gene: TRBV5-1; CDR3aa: CASSASGLYEQYF
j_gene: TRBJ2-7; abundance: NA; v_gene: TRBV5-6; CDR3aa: CASSSDFEQYF
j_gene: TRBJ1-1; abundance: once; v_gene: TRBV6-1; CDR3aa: CASSEAHSRVNTEAFF
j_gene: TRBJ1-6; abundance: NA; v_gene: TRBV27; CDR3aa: CASSPWTGGLPLHF
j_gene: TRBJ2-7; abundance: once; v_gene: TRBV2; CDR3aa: CASSGLAGGEQYF
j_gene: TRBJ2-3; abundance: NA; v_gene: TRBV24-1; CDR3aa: CAVGNGTSGPTDTQYF
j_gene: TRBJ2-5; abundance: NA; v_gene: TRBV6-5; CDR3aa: CAKDGRDRNQETQYF